This entry lists 2 T cell receptor beta chains sequenced from one sample in a study of graft-versus-host responses after intestinal transplantation. Assay: immunoSEQ multiplex PCR; the TCRdb copy retains only in-frame clones and omits some. The sample lists around 100,000 clones, approximately 93% seen once, with less than 1.5% in the top ten. The antigens of these receptors remain unknown. Sequencing used unstimulated CD8+ T cells sorted from spleen or lymph node cells, obtained before intestinal transplant. These receptors came from a human donor who received an intestinal transplant.

V is TRBV5-1 and J is TRBJ2-7; possible D gene TRBD1, 5 bases. Per the germline V gene, CDR1 is SGHRS and CDR2 is YFSETQ. The CDR3 totals 13 residues. With 7 bases removed from V and 3 bases from J, the gap between germline ends came to 14 bases. The CDR3 nucleotides read TGCGCCAGCGGCGACAGAGGAAGCTACGAGCAGTACTTC. It translates to CASGDRGSYEQYF.

In this sample, this clone turned up once. Here the CDR3 reads CASSPVGRGLTASSYNSPLHF. CDR3 bases: TGTGCCAGCAGCCCAGTGGGCAGGGGGCTAACTGCCAGCTCCTATAATTCACCCCTCCACTTT. The V gene is TRBV27, the J gene TRBJ1-6; TRBD1 matches at 8 bases. This CDR3 is 21 amino acids long. Unmatched junction bases numbered 19, after V lost 6 bases and J lost 0 bases. Germline CDR1 and CDR2: MNHEY and SMNVEV (reference sequence).